Sequencing of this T cell receptor (beta chain) was carried out in a study of monozygotic twins with inflammatory bowel disease. The study, taken as a whole, reports: Lower sharing of clonotypes with other individuals was seen in IBD patients than in healthy twins. This was most marked in patients showing signs of disease activity. The analysis did not separate different T cell subtypes.

Amplification used two nested PCRs: approximately 16 cycles, then about 10 cycles, on TCRalpha/TCRbeta cDNA. TCRdb re-called the 5' RACE reads and catalogs CDR3 proteins one per entry, DNA excluded. Here the sample table reports about 160,000 distinct CDR3 sequences. Comment on this clonotype: The antigen is not known.

CDR3 length equals 15 residues. The origin of this receptor is a human donor with ulcerative colitis or Crohn's disease, or a healthy co-twin of an affected twin (not recorded which). The chain employs TRBV12-3 or TRBV12-4 and TRBJ1-6; there is no DNA to check the TCRdb D call of TRBD1. Sequenced sample: blood. The CDR3 region is CASSSGTATNSPLHF.